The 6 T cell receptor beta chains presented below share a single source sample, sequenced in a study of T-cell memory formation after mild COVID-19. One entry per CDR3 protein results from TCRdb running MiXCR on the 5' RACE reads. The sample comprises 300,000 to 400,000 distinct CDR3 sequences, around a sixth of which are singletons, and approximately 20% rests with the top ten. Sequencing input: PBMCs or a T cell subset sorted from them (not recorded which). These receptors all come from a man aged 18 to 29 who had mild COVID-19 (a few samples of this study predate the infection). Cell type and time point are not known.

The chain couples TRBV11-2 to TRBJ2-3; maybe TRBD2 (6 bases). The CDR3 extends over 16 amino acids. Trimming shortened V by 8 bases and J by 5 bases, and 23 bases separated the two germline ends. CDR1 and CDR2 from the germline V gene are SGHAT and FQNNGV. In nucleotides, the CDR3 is TGTGCCAGCCTGCCGGAGAGAACGGGGGAGGTAGATACGCAGTATTTT. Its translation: CASLPERTGEVDTQYF.

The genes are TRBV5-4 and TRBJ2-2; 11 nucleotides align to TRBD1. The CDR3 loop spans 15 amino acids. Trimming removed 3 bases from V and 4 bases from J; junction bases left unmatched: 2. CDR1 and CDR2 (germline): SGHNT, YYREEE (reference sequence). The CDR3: CASSSGTGGTGELFF. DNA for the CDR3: TGTGCCAGCAGCTCCGGGACAGGGGGCACCGGGGAGCTGTTTTTT. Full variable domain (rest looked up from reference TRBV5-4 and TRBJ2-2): ETGVTQSPTHLIKTRGQQVTLRCSSQSGHNTVSWYQQALGQGPQFIFQYYREEENGRGNFPPRFSGLQFPNYSSELNVNALELDDSALYLCASSSGTGGTGELFFGEGSRLTVL.

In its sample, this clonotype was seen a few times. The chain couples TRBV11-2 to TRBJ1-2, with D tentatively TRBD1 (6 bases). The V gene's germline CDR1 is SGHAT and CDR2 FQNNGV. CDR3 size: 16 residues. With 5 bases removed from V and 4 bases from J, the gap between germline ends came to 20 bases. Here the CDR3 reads CASSPITGQGSYGYTF. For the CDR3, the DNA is TGTGCCAGCAGCCCCATTACGGGGCAGGGGAGCTATGGCTACACCTTC.

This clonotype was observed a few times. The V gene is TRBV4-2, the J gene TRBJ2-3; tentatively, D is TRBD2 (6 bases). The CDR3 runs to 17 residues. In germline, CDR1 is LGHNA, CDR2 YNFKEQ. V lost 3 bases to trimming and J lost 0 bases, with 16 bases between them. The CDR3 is CASSHRGIAASTDTQYF. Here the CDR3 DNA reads TGTGCCAGCAGCCATCGAGGGATAGCGGCAAGCACAGATACGCAGTATTTT.

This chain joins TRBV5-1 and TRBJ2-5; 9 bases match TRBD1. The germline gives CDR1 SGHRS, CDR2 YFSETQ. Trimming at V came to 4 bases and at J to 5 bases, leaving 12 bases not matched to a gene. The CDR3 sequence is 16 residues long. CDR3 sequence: CASSLWGTGSWETQYF. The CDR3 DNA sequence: TGCGCCAGCAGCCTATGGGGGACAGGGTCTTGGGAGACCCAGTACTTC.

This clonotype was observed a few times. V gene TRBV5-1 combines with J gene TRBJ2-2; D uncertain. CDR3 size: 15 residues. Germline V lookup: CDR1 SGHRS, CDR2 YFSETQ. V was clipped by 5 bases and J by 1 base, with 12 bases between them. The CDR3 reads CASRGFTWNTGELFF. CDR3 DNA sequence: TGCGCCAGCAGGGGATTTACGTGGAACACCGGGGAGCTGTTTTTT.